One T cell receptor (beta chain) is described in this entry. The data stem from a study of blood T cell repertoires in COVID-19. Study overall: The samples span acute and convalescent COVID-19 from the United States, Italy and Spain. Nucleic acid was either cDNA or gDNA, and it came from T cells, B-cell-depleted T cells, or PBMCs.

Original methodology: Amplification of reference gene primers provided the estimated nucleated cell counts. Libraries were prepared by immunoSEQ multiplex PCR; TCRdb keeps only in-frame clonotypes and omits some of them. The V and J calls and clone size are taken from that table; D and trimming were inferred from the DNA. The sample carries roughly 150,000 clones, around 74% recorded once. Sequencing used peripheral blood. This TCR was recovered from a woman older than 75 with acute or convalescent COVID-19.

The DNA of the CDR3 is TGTGCCAGTAGCAGACAATCAGATGGCTACACCTTC. This translates into CASSRQSDGYTF. The chain employs TRBV19 and TRBJ1-2; D unresolved. V was cut by 6 bases and J by 6 bases, with 11 bases left in between. The germline V gene encodes CDR1 LNHDA and CDR2 SQIVND (reference sequence). The CDR3 runs 12 residues.